These 20 T cell receptor beta chains were all obtained from the same sample, sequenced in a study of T cells in Graves' hyperthyroidism and ophthalmopathy. RNA transcripts served as the template for amplifying TCR beta CDR3 regions. The TCR CDR3 was amplified in a first-round RT-PCR using the HTBI primer set. TCRdb itself ran the multiplex PCR reads through MiXCR, one entry per CDR3 protein. The sample holds 480,000 or so distinct CDR3 sequences, roughly an eighth seen once. What was sequenced was blood. The receptors come from a woman under 30 with Graves' hyperthyroidism.

This clonotype occurred many times. The J gene is TRBJ2-3, the V gene TRBV15, with D perhaps TRBD2 (7 bases). The CDR3 has 17 residues. Germline V lookup: CDR1 LNHNV, CDR2 YYDKDF (reference sequence). V was trimmed by 3 bases and J by 1 base, leaving 17 bases between them. This chain's CDR3 is CATSRNPAGHGTDTQYF. The CDR3 bases are TGTGCCACCAGCAGGAACCCAGCGGGACACGGCACAGATACGCAGTATTTT.

This clonotype showed up many times. The J gene is TRBJ2-1, the V gene TRBV30; D uncertain. Germline lookup yields CDR1 GTSNPN and CDR2 SVGIG (reference sequence). V lost 3 bases, J lost 4 bases, and 10 bases lay in between. This CDR3 spans 13 amino acids. The CDR3 spells CAWSRAAYNEQFF. As DNA, the CDR3 is TGTGCCTGGAGCCGGGCAGCTTACAATGAGCAGTTCTTC.

This clonotype was detected many times. As DNA, the CDR3 is TGTGCCCGATACGAGGGCCTACCCTATGGCTACACCTTC. It is translated as CARYEGLPYGYTF. The chain combines TRBV6-1 with TRBJ1-2; D is unclear. The CDR3 covers 13 residues. The V end was cut by 11 bases, the J end by 4 bases, with 17 bases between. CDR1 and CDR2 (germline): MNHNS, SASEGT.

With regard to this clonotype: The conserved final phenylalanine or tryptophan is absent from the CDR3, which likely points to a read error. The J gene is TRBJ1-1, the V gene TRBV11-3; D is unclear. This CDR3 comprises 14 residues. The V and J ends lost 7 bases and 6 bases respectively, with 18 bases between them. From germline, CDR1 is SGHNT and CDR2 YENEEA. The CDR3 loop reads CASTPRGAGAEAFS. The DNA for the CDR3 is TGTGCCAGCACTCCCAGAGGTGCCGGCGCTGAAGCTTTCTCT.

At least ten counts were recorded for this clonotype. The chain has TRBV3-1 and TRBJ2-3; D ambiguous. The V end was cut by 1 base, the J end by 4 bases, with 12 bases between. Germline lookup yields CDR1 LGHDT and CDR2 YNNKEL (reference sequence). This CDR3 contains 15 residues. Here the CDR3 reads CASSQGASGADTQYF. DNA for the CDR3: TGTGCCAGCAGCCAAGGGGCCAGTGGGGCAGATACGCAGTATTTT.

In its sample, this clonotype was seen a few times. V usage is TRBV29-1 and J usage is TRBJ1-1; a weak D match, TRBD1 (6 bases). V lost 8 bases and J lost 2, with 15 bases in between. Germline V gene lookup returns CDR1 SQVTM and CDR2 ANQGSEA. CDR3 length equals 13 residues. CDR3 in DNA: TGCAGCACCCAGACGGGGGCCAACACTGAAGCTTTCTTT. As protein: CSTQTGANTEAFF. The complete variable domain, with remaining parts taken from reference TRBV29-1 and TRBJ1-1, reads SAVISQKPSRDICQRGTSLTIQCQVDSQVTMMFWYRQQPGQSLTLIATANQGSEATYESGFVIDKFPISRPNLTFSTLTVSNMSPEDSSIYLCSTQTGANTEAFFGQGTRLTVV.

In this sample, this clonotype turned up many times. This rearrangement joins TRBV11-3 to TRBJ1-2, with 8 bases identical to TRBD1. This CDR3 is built from 16 residues. The ends lost 3 bases at V and 4 bases at J; junction bases unmatched: 10. Germline-derived CDR1 and CDR2 are SGHNT and YENEEA. The CDR3 is CASSLSGQGQFYGYTF. The CDR3 DNA follows: TGTGCCAGCAGCTTGAGTGGACAGGGCCAATTCTATGGCTACACCTTC.

This clonotype occurred many times. The rearrangement uses TRBV29-1 and TRBJ1-1; no definite D call. The germline V gene encodes CDR1 SQVTM and CDR2 ANQGSEA. Trimming left V 2 bases short and J 2 bases short, with 12 bases between. The CDR3 covers 14 residues. This CDR3 is CSVEKGDVNTEAFF. DNA of the CDR3: TGCAGCGTTGAAAAGGGAGATGTTAACACTGAAGCTTTCTTT.

This clonotype was detected many times. The chain has TRBV6-1 and TRBJ2-7; 7 bases align to TRBD2. The CDR3 has 14 amino acids. Germline V gene lookup returns CDR1 MNHNS and CDR2 SASEGT. J lost 6 bases, V lost 6 bases, and 11 bases had no gene match. DNA for the CDR3: TGTGCCAGCAGCCCCGGGACTACCAGTTCCGAGCAGTACTTC. As protein: CASSPGTTSSEQYF.

Only a few counts were recorded for this clonotype. This chain uses TRBV19 with TRBJ2-5; no clear D. Trimming removed 2 bases at V and 1 base at J, with 11 bases between. Germline V gene sequence: CDR1 LNHDA, CDR2 SQIVND (reference sequence). This CDR3 has 15 amino acids. The CDR3 DNA sequence: TGTGCCAGTAGTATACTTCAGGCCGGCCAAGAGACCCAGTACTTC. Translating gives CASSILQAGQETQYF.

This clonotype was seen many times. CDR3 in DNA: TGTGCCTGTTCAATCGGGACCCAAGATACGCAGTATTTT. Protein product: CACSIGTQDTQYF. The chain employs TRBV30 and TRBJ2-3; D assignment may be TRBD1 or TRBD2 (5 bases each). There are 13 residues in the CDR3. CDR1 is GTSNPN and CDR2 is SVGIG in the germline V gene (reference sequence). With 6 bases removed from V and 5 bases from J, the gap between germline ends came to 15 bases. Full variable domain (rest looked up from reference TRBV30 and TRBJ2-3): SQTIHQWPATLVQPVGSPLSLECTVEGTSNPNLYWYRQAAGRGLQLLFYSVGIGQISSEVPQNLSASRPQDRQFILSSKKLLLSDSGFYLCACSIGTQDTQYFGPGTRLTVL.

The sample holds a few counts of this clonotype. The genes are TRBV27 and TRBJ1-5; D gene ambiguous. V lost 4 bases, J lost 5 bases, and 12 bases lay in between. The CDR3 spans 14 residues. Per germline, CDR1 MNHEY and CDR2 SMNVEV (reference sequence). The CDR3 sequence: CASSSSRLYQPQHF. CDR3 in DNA: TGTGCCAGCAGTTCTTCACGCCTGTATCAGCCCCAGCATTTT.

There are many counts of this clonotype. The chain links TRBV7-7 to TRBJ2-2, with 9 bases matching TRBD2. With V trimmed by 1 base and J by 5 bases, 5 bases remained unmatched. From germline, CDR1 is SSHAT and CDR2 FNYEAQ (reference sequence). CDR3 size: 16 residues. The CDR3 DNA follows: TGTGCCAGCAGCTTAGTAGGCAGCGGGAGGACCGGGGAGCTGTTTTTT. Amino acids: CASSLVGSGRTGELFF.

This clonotype was observed once. The V call is TRBV19, the J call TRBJ2-3; no firm D call. Germline assignment: CDR1 LNHDA and CDR2 SQIVND (reference sequence). CDR3 length: 13 residues. Trimming removed 4 bases from V and 4 bases from J, with 9 bases in between. The CDR3, as DNA: TGTGCCAGTAGTAAAGAACTTTCAGATACGCAGTATTTT. This codes for CASSKELSDTQYF.

There are many counts of this clonotype. The J gene is TRBJ2-2, the V gene TRBV12-5, with D unclear. The CDR3 covers 12 residues. Trimming took off 3 bases at V and 5 bases at J, with 4 bases between the two ends. Looked up from germline, CDR1 is LGHNT and CDR2 is FRNRAP. Here the CDR3 DNA reads TGTGCTAGTGGTTTCGGGACCGGGGAGCTGTTTTTT. Protein sequence: CASGFGTGELFF. Filled out from reference TRBV12-5 and TRBJ2-2, the complete variable domain reads DARVTQTPRHKVTEMGQEVTMRCQPILGHNTVFWYRQTMMQGLELLAYFRNRAPLDDSGMPKDRFSAEMPDATLATLKIQPSEPRDSAVYFCASGFGTGELFFGEGSRLTVL.

This clonotype was observed a handful of times. The chain has TRBV4-1 and TRBJ2-7; 12 positions match TRBD2. The CDR3 length is 16 residues. Germline V CDR1 and CDR2: MGHRA, YSYEKL. V shed 3 bases, J shed 5 bases, and the junction held 8 bases outside the gene matches. CDR3: CASSQYLAGGEHEQYV. The CDR3 DNA is TGCGCCAGCAGCCAGTACCTAGCGGGAGGGGAGCACGAGCAGTACGTC.

Note on this clonotype: This may arise from a read error, as a much more abundant clone is one base away. V usage is TRBV18 and J usage is TRBJ1-1; D is possibly TRBD1 (6 bases). The CDR3 runs to 18 residues. The germline V gene encodes CDR1 KGHSH and CDR2 LQKENI. V dropped 1 base and J dropped 6 bases, with 24 bases sitting between them. The DNA of the CDR3 is TGTGCCAGCTCACCACGAGAGGGCACAGGCCTGGGGGGCGCTGAAGCTTTCTTT. Its protein product is CASSPREGTGLGGAEAFF.

In this sample, this clonotype turned up many times. This rearrangement joins TRBV12-5 to TRBJ2-3; D unclear. This CDR3 comprises 18 residues. Per germline, CDR1 LGHNT and CDR2 FRNRAP. Between the trimmed V and J ends, which lost 0 bases and 3 bases, there was a span of 19 bases. The CDR3 DNA reads TGTGCTAGTGGTTTGGTATTGACTGGGAAGGAAATTACAGATACGCAGTATTTT. Translated, it gives CASGLVLTGKEITDTQYF.

This clonotype was observed many times. The chain couples TRBV6-1 to TRBJ2-2; 13 positions agree with TRBD2. Germline assignment: CDR1 MNHNS and CDR2 SASEGT. The CDR3 is made up of 16 amino acids. Trimming took 4 bases from V and 1 from J; bases not matched to a gene: 0. CDR3 sequence (DNA): TGTGCCAGCAGTGGACTAGCGGGAGGGAACACCGGGGAGCTGTTTTTT. It translates to CASSGLAGGNTGELFF.

This clonotype turned up a few times. The chain employs TRBV7-9 and TRBJ2-1; the D is unclear. Germline values: CDR1 SEHNR, CDR2 FQNEAQ (reference sequence). V lost 5 bases, J lost 10 bases, and 21 bases lay in between. This CDR3 is built from 15 residues. CDR3 sequence: CASSGSLNGTTEQFF. The DNA for the CDR3 is TGTGCCAGCAGCGGATCCCTCAACGGTACAACAGAGCAGTTCTTC.